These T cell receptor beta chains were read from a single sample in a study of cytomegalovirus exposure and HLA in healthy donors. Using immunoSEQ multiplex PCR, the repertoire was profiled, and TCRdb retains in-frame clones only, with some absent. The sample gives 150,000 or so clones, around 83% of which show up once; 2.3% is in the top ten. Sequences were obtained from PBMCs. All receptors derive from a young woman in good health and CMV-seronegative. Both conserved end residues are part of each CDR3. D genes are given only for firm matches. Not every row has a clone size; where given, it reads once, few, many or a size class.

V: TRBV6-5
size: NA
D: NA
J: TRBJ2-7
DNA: TGTGCCAGCAGTTTTGGCAGTGCCTCCTACGAGCAGTACTTC
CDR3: CASSFGSASYEQYF

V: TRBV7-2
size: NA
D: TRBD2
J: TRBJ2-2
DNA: TGTGCCACACGCCAAGCGGGAGGTCTCACCGGGGAGCTGTTTTTT
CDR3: CATRQAGGLTGELFF

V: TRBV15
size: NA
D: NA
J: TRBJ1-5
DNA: TGTGCCACCAGCAGAACAGCCCTCAATCAGCCCCAGCATTTT
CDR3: CATSRTALNQPQHF

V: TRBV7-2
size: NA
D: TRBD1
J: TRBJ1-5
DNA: TGTGCCAGCAGCCCGGAGACAGGGGGCAATCAGCCCCAGCATTTT
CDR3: CASSPETGGNQPQHF

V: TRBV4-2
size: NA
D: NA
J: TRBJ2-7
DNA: TGTGCCAGCAGCCCCGGAGGGATTGGCTACGAGCAGTACTTC
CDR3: CASSPGGIGYEQYF

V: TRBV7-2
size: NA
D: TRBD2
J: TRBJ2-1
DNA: TGTGCCAGCAGCCTGGGACTAGCGGGGAACAATGAGCAGTTCTTC
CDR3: CASSLGLAGNNEQFF

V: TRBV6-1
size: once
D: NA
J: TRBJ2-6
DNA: TGTGCCAGCAGTAGAGAGGCTGGGGCCAACGTCCTGACTTTC
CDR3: CASSREAGANVLTF

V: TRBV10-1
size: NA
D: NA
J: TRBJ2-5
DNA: TGCGCCAGCAGTGCCGGGACAAAGTGGGAGACCCAGTACTTC
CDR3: CASSAGTKWETQYF

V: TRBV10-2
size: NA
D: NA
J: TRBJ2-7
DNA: TGCGCCAGCAGTGGACCGGGGCGGGGCTCCTCCTACGAGCAGTACTTC
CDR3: CASSGPGRGSSYEQYF

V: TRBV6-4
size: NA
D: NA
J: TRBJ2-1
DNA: TGTGCCAGCAGTGACGCACTTAAGGGGCACAATGAGCAGTTCTTC
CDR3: CASSDALKGHNEQFF

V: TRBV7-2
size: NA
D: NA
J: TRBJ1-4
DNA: TGTGCCAGCAGCTTAGGGGCGGGAGGAATTGAAAAACTGTTTTTT
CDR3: CASSLGAGGIEKLFF

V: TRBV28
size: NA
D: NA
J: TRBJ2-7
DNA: TGTGCCAGCAGTGGGGGCACCACTCCCTACGAGCAGTACTTC
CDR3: CASSGGTTPYEQYF

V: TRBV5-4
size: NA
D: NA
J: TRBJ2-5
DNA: TGTGCCAGCAGCCCGGGACTCAGGCAAGAGACCCAGTACTTC
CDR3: CASSPGLRQETQYF

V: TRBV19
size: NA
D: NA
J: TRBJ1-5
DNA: TGTGCCAGTAGTATAGATCTGGGCCTAAGGGGCGATCAGCCCCAGCATTTT
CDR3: CASSIDLGLRGDQPQHF

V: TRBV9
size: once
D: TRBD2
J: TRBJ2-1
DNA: TGTGCCAGCAGCGTAGGGTCTAGCGGGAATGAGCAGTTCTTC
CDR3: CASSVGSSGNEQFF

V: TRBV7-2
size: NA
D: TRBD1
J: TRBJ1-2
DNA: TGTGCCAGCAGCTTGGACAGGATTCGAGGCTACACCTTC
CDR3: CASSLDRIRGYTF

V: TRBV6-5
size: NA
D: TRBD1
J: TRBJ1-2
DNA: TGTGCCAGCAGTACAGGACAGGGAGGCATATCGGGCTACACCTTC
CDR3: CASSTGQGGISGYTF

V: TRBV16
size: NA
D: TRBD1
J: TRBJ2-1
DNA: TGTGCCAGCAGCCCGGACAGGGAAGAGCAGTTCTTC
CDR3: CASSPDREEQFF

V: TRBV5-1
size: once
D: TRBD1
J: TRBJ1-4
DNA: TGCGCCAGCAGCTCGACAGGGGGGCGGAATGAAAAACTGTTTTTT
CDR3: CASSSTGGRNEKLFF

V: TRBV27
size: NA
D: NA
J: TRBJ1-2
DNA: TGTGCCAGCAGTCGACCCGGGTTCCTAAAGAGCTACACCTTC
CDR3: CASSRPGFLKSYTF

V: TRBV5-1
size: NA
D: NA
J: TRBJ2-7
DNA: TGCGCCAGCAGCCTCGGGTCCCGGGTCTACGAGCAGTACTTC
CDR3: CASSLGSRVYEQYF

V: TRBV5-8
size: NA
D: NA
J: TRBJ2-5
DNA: TGTGCCAGCAGCTTGGCGACAGGCCACCCAGAAGAGACCCAGTACTTC
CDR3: CASSLATGHPEETQYF

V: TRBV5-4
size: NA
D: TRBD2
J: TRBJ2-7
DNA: TGTGCCAGCAGCTCTGGACTAGCGGGACCATCCTACGAGCAGTACTTC
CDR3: CASSSGLAGPSYEQYF

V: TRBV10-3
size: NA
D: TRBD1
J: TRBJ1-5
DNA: TGTGCCATCAGCCAGGGGGGAAATCAGCCCCAGCATTTT
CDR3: CAISQGGNQPQHF

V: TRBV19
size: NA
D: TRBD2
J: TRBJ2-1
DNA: TGTGCCAGTACCTTCGTGGGGGGGTTTCCTCACAATGAGCAGTTCTTC
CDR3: CASTFVGGFPHNEQFF

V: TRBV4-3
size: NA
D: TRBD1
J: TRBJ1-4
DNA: TGCGCCAGCAGCCCGGGACAGGGGGCGCGGAAACTGTTTTTT
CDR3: CASSPGQGARKLFF

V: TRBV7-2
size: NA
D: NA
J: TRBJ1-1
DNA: TGTGCCAGCAGCGAAAGCGTACAGGCCGGTGAAGCTTTCTTT
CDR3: CASSESVQAGEAFF

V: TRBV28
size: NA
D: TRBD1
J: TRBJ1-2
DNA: TGTGCCAGCAGTTTACCGGGGACAGCTAACTATGGCTACACCTTC
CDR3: CASSLPGTANYGYTF

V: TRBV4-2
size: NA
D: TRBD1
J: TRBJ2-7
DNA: TGTGCCAGCAGCCAAGGGGACAGGGGGCTGTTCTACGAGCAGTACTTC
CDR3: CASSQGDRGLFYEQYF

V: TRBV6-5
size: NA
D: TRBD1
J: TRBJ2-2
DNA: TGTGCCAGCAGCCGACAGGGGGGAAACACCGGGGAGCTGTTTTTT
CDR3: CASSRQGGNTGELFF

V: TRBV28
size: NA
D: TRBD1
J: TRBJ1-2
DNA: TGTGCCAGCAGCCTTACAGGGGATGGCTACACCTTC
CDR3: CASSLTGDGYTF

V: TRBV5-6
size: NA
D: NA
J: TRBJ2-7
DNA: TGTGCCAGCAGCTTGCAGGGGAACCCCGTCTACGAGCAGTACTTC
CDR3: CASSLQGNPVYEQYF

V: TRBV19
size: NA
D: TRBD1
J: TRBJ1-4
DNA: TGTGCCAGTAGAGCCGGACAGGGCAGCTTGCTTGCAACTAATGAAAAACTGTTTTTT
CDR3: CASRAGQGSLLATNEKLFF

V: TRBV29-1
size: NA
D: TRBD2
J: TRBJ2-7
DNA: TGCAGCGTCGGATGGGGGGGAAGTCGCACCTACGAGCAGTACTTC
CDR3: CSVGWGGSRTYEQYF

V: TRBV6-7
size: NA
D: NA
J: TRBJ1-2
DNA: TGTGCCAGCAGTTACTCGATGCCCCACAGTTCGTATGGCTACACCTTC
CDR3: CASSYSMPHSSYGYTF